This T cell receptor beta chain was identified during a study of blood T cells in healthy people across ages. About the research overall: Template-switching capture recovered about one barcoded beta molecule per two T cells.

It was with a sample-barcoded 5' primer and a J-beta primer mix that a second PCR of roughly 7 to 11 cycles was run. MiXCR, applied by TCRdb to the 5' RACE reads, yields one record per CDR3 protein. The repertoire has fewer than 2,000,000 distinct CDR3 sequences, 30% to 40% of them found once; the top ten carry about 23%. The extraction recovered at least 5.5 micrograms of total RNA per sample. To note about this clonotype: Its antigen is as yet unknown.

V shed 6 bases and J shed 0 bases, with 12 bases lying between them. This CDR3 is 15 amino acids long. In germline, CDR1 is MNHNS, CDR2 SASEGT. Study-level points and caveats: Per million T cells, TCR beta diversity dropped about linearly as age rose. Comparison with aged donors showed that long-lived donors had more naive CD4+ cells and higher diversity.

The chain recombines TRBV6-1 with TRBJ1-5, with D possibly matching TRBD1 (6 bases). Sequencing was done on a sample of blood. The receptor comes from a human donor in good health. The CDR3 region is CASRLNRDSNQPQHF. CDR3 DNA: TGTGCCAGCAGGTTAAACAGGGATAGCAATCAGCCCCAGCATTTT.